Listed here are 32 T cell receptor beta chains from one sample, sequenced in a study of CD8+ T cells in alopecia areata. Treatment described: oral pan-JAK inhibitor, 5-10 mg twice daily. Once RNA had been extracted, it was reverse transcribed into cDNA to act as the sequencing template. Sequencing was performed with immunoSEQ multiplex PCR; in TCRdb, only in-frame clones are kept and a portion is missing. The table has 180,000 or so clones, around 51% seen once. Material: CD8+ T cells sorted from blood, obtained around week 54, from a patient treated with tofacitinib. These receptors were taken from a human donor with alopecia areata.

This clone appeared a few times. This chain connects TRBV13 to TRBJ2-3, with no clear D. The CDR3 is made up of 14 amino acids. Between the trimmed V and J ends, which lost 6 bases and 2 bases, there was a span of 12 bases. Germline V CDR1 and CDR2: PRHDT, FYEKMQ (reference sequence). The CDR3: CASRRLGFTDTQYF. The CDR3 DNA reads as TGTGCCAGCAGACGGTTGGGGTTCACAGATACGCAGTATTTT.

V usage is TRBV7-8 and J usage is TRBJ2-5, with D perhaps matching TRBD1 or TRBD2 (5 bases each). The CDR3 consists of 13 residues. Trimming took 2 bases from V and 9 from J, leaving 13 bases between them. Germline V gene sequence: CDR1 SGHVS, CDR2 FQNEAQ. CDR3 sequence (DNA): TGTGCCAGCAGCTTAAAGGGACCCACTTCCCAGTACTTC. Its protein is CASSLKGPTSQYF.

V gene TRBV7-6 combines with J gene TRBJ2-2; possible D gene TRBD1, 6 bases. Trimming took 6 bases from V and 1 from J, leaving 9 bases between them. CDR1 SGHVS and CDR2 FNYEAQ come from the germline V gene. The CDR3 is 14 residues long. CDR3 DNA sequence: TGTGCCAGCAGGCAGACAGGGAACACCGGGGAGCTGTTTTTT. Its translation: CASRQTGNTGELFF.

The chain is built from TRBV2 and TRBJ1-1; the match to TRBD1 covers 8 bases. Looked up from germline, CDR1 is SNHLY and CDR2 is FYNNEI. The CDR3 has 16 amino acids. Losses at the gene ends were 2 bases for V and 0 bases for J; bases not matched to a gene: 5. CDR3 sequence: CASSEIQGALNTEAFF. The CDR3 DNA reads TGTGCCAGCAGTGAAATCCAGGGGGCCCTGAACACTGAAGCTTTCTTT.

The CDR3 coding sequence is TGTGCCAGCTCACCCGAGGACGGAGTTGAAGCTTTCTTT. Protein sequence: CASSPEDGVEAFF. This chain uses TRBV18 with TRBJ1-1; D gene uncertain. Between the trimmed V and J ends, which lost 3 bases and 7 bases, there was a span of 12 bases. There are 13 residues in the CDR3. The germline gives CDR1 KGHSH, CDR2 LQKENI.

This clone was seen only a few times. The chain is built from TRBV14 and TRBJ1-4; D is uncertain. Germline values: CDR1 SGHDN, CDR2 FVKESK. Trimming cost V 0 bases and J 8 bases, with 4 bases left between them. The CDR3 has 12 amino acids. CDR3 DNA sequence: TGTGCCAGCAGCCAAGAAGGGGAAAAACTGTTTTTT. Residues: CASSQEGEKLFF.

The rearrangement links TRBV12-5 to TRBJ1-1; 9 positions match TRBD1. The V segment lost 5 bases and the J segment 11 bases; nucleotides outside the gene matches: 12. This CDR3 has 14 amino acids. CDR1 and CDR2 from the germline V gene are LGHNT and FRNRAP. CDR3 sequence (DNA): TGTGCTAGTGGTCAACACCGGGACAGGGAATCTGCTTTCTTT. Protein: CASGQHRDRESAFF.

This clone was detected only a few times. CDR3 bases: TGTGCCTGGAGTCCGACTATCGGGTCCGAGCAGTACTTC. Amino acids: CAWSPTIGSEQYF. The V gene is TRBV30, the J gene TRBJ2-7; possibly TRBD2 for D (5 bases). Germline V gene sequence: CDR1 GTSNPN, CDR2 SVGIG (reference sequence). The CDR3 has 13 residues. Trimming shortened V by 2 bases and J by 6 bases, and 14 bases separated the two germline ends.

The CDR3 loop is CASSELAGDKDEQFF. In nucleotides, the CDR3 is TGTGCCAGCAGTGAACTAGCGGGGGATAAGGATGAGCAGTTCTTC. V and J are TRBV6-4 and TRBJ2-1; 11 nucleotides agree with TRBD2. V shed 3 bases and J 8 bases; nucleotides not matched to a gene: 6. Germline V CDR1 and CDR2: MRHNA, SNTAGT. This CDR3 is built from 15 residues.

As to this clone: The junction does not match germline at one end; this may be a read error. This chain links TRBV7-9 with TRBJ2-4; 8 bases are shared with TRBD1. In germline, CDR1 is SEHNR, CDR2 FQNEAQ (reference sequence). The CDR3 is 17 amino acids. CDR3 sequence reads: CAGSDLQGVVAKNIQYF. The CDR3 region has the DNA TGTGCCGGCAGCGACCTACAGGGGGTCGTGGCCAAAAACATTCAGTACTTC.

Only a few counts were recorded for this clone. This sequence joins TRBV5-1 and TRBJ2-7, with D uncertain. Trimming cost V 0 bases and J 6 bases, with 7 bases left between them. This CDR3 contains 12 residues. Germline lookup yields CDR1 SGHRS and CDR2 YFSETQ. CDR3 nucleotide sequence: TGCGCCAGCAGCTTGGTTCCAGGCGAGCAGTACTTC. The encoded protein is CASSLVPGEQYF. The full variable domain, its missing parts supplied by reference TRBV5-1 and TRBJ2-7, is KAGVTQTPRYLIKTRGQQVTLSCSPISGHRSVSWYQQTPGQGLQFLFEYFSETQRNKGNFPGRFSGRQFSNSRSEMNVSTLELGDSALYLCASSLVPGEQYFGPGTRLTVT.

This clone was counted only a few times. The chain carries TRBV6-4 and TRBJ1-6, with D unclear. The V end lost 6 bases, the J end lost 8 bases, and 17 bases lay between the germline ends. This CDR3 spans 15 amino acids. CDR1 and CDR2 (germline): MRHNA, SNTAGT. The CDR3 loop is CASSQTEAGHSPLHF. In nucleotides, the CDR3 is TGTGCCAGCAGCCAAACAGAAGCGGGTCATTCACCCCTCCACTTT.

This clone was observed a few times. The rearrangement joins TRBV5-6 to TRBJ2-1; D is perhaps TRBD2 (6 bases). Germline-derived CDR1 and CDR2 are SGHDT and YYEEEE. This CDR3 region has 14 residues. The V end lost 1 base, the J end lost 6 bases, and 11 bases lay between the germline ends. Here the CDR3 DNA reads TGTGCCAGCAGCTTGAACTGGCGGGGCAATGAGCAGTTCTTC. This gives the protein CASSLNWRGNEQFF.

The chain links TRBV6-5 to TRBJ2-7, with D perhaps matching TRBD1 (6 bases). Germline-derived CDR1 and CDR2 are MNHEY and SVGAGI. This CDR3 region has 12 residues. V lost 3 bases, J lost 7 bases, and 10 bases lay in between. The CDR3 coding sequence is TGTGCCAGCAGTTATGCAGGGGAAGAGCAGTACTTC. Protein: CASSYAGEEQYF.

CDR3 nucleotide sequence: TGTGCCAGCTCACCTGAGGATTCTGGGGCCAACGTCCTGACTTTC. This sequence encodes CASSPEDSGANVLTF. The rearrangement uses TRBV18 and TRBJ2-6; D call uncertain. Trimming left V 3 bases short and J 1 base short, with 7 bases between. The CDR3 spans 15 residues. CDR1 and CDR2 from the germline V gene are KGHSH and LQKENI.

The genes are TRBV27 and TRBJ2-1; 11 nucleotides line up with TRBD2. The germline V gene encodes CDR1 MNHEY and CDR2 SMNVEV (reference sequence). Germline trimming cut 5 bases from V and 8 bases from J; bases unmatched to any gene: 5. The CDR3 contains 14 residues. The CDR3 protein is CASSETSGVDEQFF. The CDR3 coding sequence is TGTGCCAGCAGTGAGACTAGCGGGGTCGATGAGCAGTTCTTC.

This clone has only a few counts. This CDR3 reads CASSWGGTQYF. DNA of the CDR3: TGTGCCAGCTCCTGGGGGGGTACGCAGTATTTT. The chain has TRBV6-5 and TRBJ2-3; TRBD2 aligns across 7 bases. Germline CDR1 reads MNHEY; CDR2 reads SVGAGI. V gave up 8 bases and J gave up 8 bases; unmatched junction bases: 4. The CDR3 runs to 11 residues.

This clone showed up just once. The V gene is TRBV9, the J gene TRBJ2-2; 9 nucleotides agree with TRBD1. This CDR3 has 16 residues. V gave up 4 bases and J gave up 3 bases; unmatched junction bases: 7. Germline values: CDR1 SGDLS, CDR2 YYNGEE. CDR3 loop: CASSLRTGDHTGELFF. DNA for the CDR3: TGTGCCAGCAGCCTCAGGACAGGGGATCACACCGGGGAGCTGTTTTTT.

About this clone: The same CDR3 can be traced to other DNA sequences in this sample. The chain employs TRBV4-3 and TRBJ2-5, with 10 nucleotides matching TRBD2. Germline loops: CDR1 LGHNA, CDR2 YSLEER. With 4 bases clipped from V and 3 bases from J, the junction kept 5 bases outside the gene matches. The CDR3 extends over 15 amino acids. The CDR3 region is CASSRLLAGEETQYF. The CDR3 DNA reads TGCGCCAGCAGCCGCCTTCTAGCGGGAGAAGAGACCCAGTACTTC.

The chain uses TRBV6-1 and TRBJ2-1; 12 bases align to TRBD2. This CDR3 is built from 15 residues. Per germline, CDR1 MNHNS and CDR2 SASEGT. The junction had 4 bases not matched to a gene; V was cut back by 5 bases and J by 5 bases. The CDR3 protein is CASSLTSGGNNEQFF. CDR3 bases: TGTGCCAGCAGTCTGACTAGCGGGGGAAACAATGAGCAGTTCTTC.

The chain joins TRBV27 to TRBJ2-1, with TRBD2 matching 11 bases. The CDR3 is made up of 19 amino acids. V dropped 5 bases and J dropped 4; count of bases not matched to a gene: 16. The germline V gene encodes CDR1 MNHEY and CDR2 SMNVEV (reference sequence). CDR3 sequence reads: CASSPILGLAGGPYNEQFF. The CDR3 DNA reads as TGTGCCAGCAGTCCAATTTTGGGGCTAGCGGGGGGTCCGTACAATGAGCAGTTCTTC.

The rearrangement joins TRBV4-1 to TRBJ2-7, with 7 positions matching TRBD1. Unmatched junction bases numbered 9, after V lost 0 bases and J lost 1 base. Per germline, CDR1 MGHRA and CDR2 YSYEKL. The CDR3 length is 17 residues. Here the CDR3 reads CASSQDEETGHSYEQYF. For the CDR3, the DNA is TGCGCCAGCAGCCAAGACGAAGAGACAGGGCATTCCTACGAGCAGTACTTC.

This clone was seen only a few times. The chain has TRBV7-3 and TRBJ2-1; D is unresolved. Between the trimmed V and J ends, which lost 2 bases and 0 bases, there was a span of 14 bases. The CDR3 covers 17 residues. Germline assignment: CDR1 SGHTA and CDR2 FQGTGA. The CDR3 here is CASSLPDTFNSYNEQFF. The CDR3 DNA follows: TGTGCCAGCAGCTTACCCGACACATTCAACTCCTACAATGAGCAGTTCTTC.

As regards this clone: The same CDR3 is also encoded by other DNA sequences in this sample. This chain uses TRBV5-1 with TRBJ1-1; D not resolved. Germline CDR1 and CDR2: SGHRS and YFSETQ. Trimming took 0 bases from V and 0 from J, leaving 6 bases between them. This CDR3 is 14 amino acids long. The CDR3 here is CASSLGGMNTEAFF. The CDR3 nucleotides are TGCGCCAGCAGCTTGGGTGGCATGAACACTGAAGCTTTCTTT.

This clone appeared a few times. The chain links TRBV30 to TRBJ1-2; 7 nucleotides line up with TRBD1. The CDR3 contains 14 residues. With V trimmed by 2 bases and J by 2 bases, 5 bases remained unmatched. Germline V gene sequence: CDR1 GTSNPN, CDR2 SVGIG (reference sequence). The CDR3 bases are TGTGCCTGGAGTCCGCTACAGGGGAACTATGGCTACACCTTC. This codes for CAWSPLQGNYGYTF.

This chain joins TRBV29-1 and TRBJ1-1; 8 nucleotides line up with TRBD1. V trimming: 4 bases; J trimming: 4 bases; junction bases outside the gene matches: 5. Germline CDR1 SQVTM, CDR2 ANQGSEA. CDR3 length equals 13 residues. The CDR3 is CSVVRGRITEAFF. CDR3 bases: TGCAGCGTTGTCAGGGGGCGCATCACTGAAGCTTTCTTT. Full variable domain (missing parts from reference TRBV29-1 and TRBJ1-1): SAVISQKPSRDICQRGTSLTIQCQVDSQVTMMFWYRQQPGQSLTLIATANQGSEATYESGFVIDKFPISRPNLTFSTLTVSNMSPEDSSIYLCSVVRGRITEAFFGQGTRLTVV.

The rearrangement links TRBV4-1 to TRBJ2-4; perhaps TRBD2 as D (5 bases). The CDR3 runs to 17 residues. The germline V gene has CDR1 MGHRA and CDR2 YSYEKL. Trimming removed 1 base at V and 1 base at J, with 14 bases between. In DNA form, the CDR3 reads TGCGCCAGCAGCCAAGTGGTAGGAGGCAACGCCAAAAACATTCAGTACTTC. Amino acid sequence: CASSQVVGGNAKNIQYF.

This clone was counted between two and nine times. J is TRBJ2-3 and V is TRBV10-3; tentative D call: TRBD2 (5 bases). Looked up from germline, CDR1 is ENHRY and CDR2 is SYGVKD. The CDR3 sequence is 14 residues long. Trimming took 0 bases from V and 9 from J, leaving 13 bases between them. The CDR3 DNA reads TGTGCCATCAGTGAGTCAGCGGCTCTGTCAACGCAGTATTTT. Translation gives CAISESAALSTQYF.

The chain carries TRBV5-6 and TRBJ2-5; a weak D match, TRBD1 (5 bases). The CDR3 sequence is 14 residues long. With 2 bases removed from V and 3 bases from J, the gap between germline ends came to 11 bases. Germline V gene lookup returns CDR1 SGHDT and CDR2 YYEEEE. For the CDR3, the DNA is TGTGCCAGCAGCTTCGCAGAGACAGAAGAGACCCAGTACTTC. It translates to CASSFAETEETQYF.

The chain combines TRBV5-4 with TRBJ1-4, with 8 bases matching TRBD1. CDR1 and CDR2 from the germline V gene are SGHNT and YYREEE (reference sequence). Trimming cost V 0 bases and J 8 bases; bases outside gene matches: 6. This CDR3 is built from 15 residues. The CDR3 here is CASSLEGQGWEKLFF. CDR3 nucleotide sequence: TGTGCCAGCAGCTTGGAAGGACAGGGTTGGGAAAAACTGTTTTTT. Based on the CDR3 plus reference TRBV5-4 and TRBJ1-4, the full variable domain is ETGVTQSPTHLIKTRGQQVTLRCSSQSGHNTVSWYQQALGQGPQFIFQYYREEENGRGNFPPRFSGLQFPNYSSELNVNALELDDSALYLCASSLEGQGWEKLFFGSGTQLSVL.

This chain links TRBV18 with TRBJ1-6; 8 positions agree with TRBD1. CDR1 is KGHSH, CDR2 LQKENI, per germline. V gave up 4 bases and J gave up 6 bases; unmatched junction bases: 5. The CDR3 length is 15 residues. Written as DNA, the CDR3 is TGTGCCAGCTCACGGGGACAGGCCCCTAATTCACCCCTCCACTTT. Translation: CASSRGQAPNSPLHF.

The chain links TRBV13 to TRBJ2-7; 9 nucleotides agree with TRBD1. CDR3 length equals 15 residues. Germline CDR1 is PRHDT and CDR2 is FYEKMQ (reference sequence). V lost 2 bases and J lost 5; bases outside the gene matches: 7. This CDR3 is CASSLMGQGEDEQYF. The CDR3 nucleotides are TGTGCCAGCAGCTTAATGGGACAGGGCGAGGACGAGCAGTACTTC.